This TCR beta chain derives from a study of blood T cells in healthy people across ages (dated by TCRdb to the mid-2010s). Regarding the study in general: In model experiments, roughly one uniquely barcoded TCR beta cDNA molecule per two T cells was captured by template switching. Age-related changes in TCR beta repertoire diversity were measured in the study by deep sequencing normalized with unique cDNA molecular identifiers. Donors were grouped into four age groups: young (average 16 years), middle-aged (39), aged (around 56) and long-lived (roughly 80). To avoid experimental bias, donors of different ages were distributed randomly across sequencing lanes. The study analyzed two additional independent replicas of 1 million unique cDNA reads from the same blood draw for two donors, one aged 18 to 29 and one aged 80 or older. General findings and caveats noted by the study authors: Estimates of total diversity from one million sequenced T cells were regarded as lower bounds and underestimates. The percentage of naive T cells measured by flow cytometry correlated strongly with observed TCR beta diversity. Because the CMV infection status of the donors was unknown, age-related changes in expanded clonotypes may potentially have been confounded. Conclusive comparison of naive and antigen-experienced compartments was prevented by the profiling of bulk unsorted PBMCs. Compared with the aged group, more naive CD4+ T cells, fewer expanded clones and increased TCR diversity were shown by the long-lived group, suggesting age selection. Observed TCR beta diversity per million T cells fell roughly linearly with age, and a significant reduction was already apparent by age about 43.

To note about this clonotype: Its antigen remains undetermined. No much larger clonotype is one base removed from it; base qualities were not supplied.

Systemically healthy Caucasian individuals from Russia, approximately 39 in total and aged about 6 to 90 years, were included as donors. Roughly 10 milliliters of peripheral blood were collected from each donor into EDTA-treated Vacutainer tubes. PBMCs were isolated by Ficoll-Paque density-gradient centrifugation, with at least 7 million obtained per sample. Trizol reagent was used to extract total RNA from PBMCs, with at least 6 micrograms per sample. Naive CD45RAhigh/CD27high T cell percentages were measured by flow cytometry on a PBMC aliquot from every donor. Based on the germline V gene, the CDR1 and CDR2 sequences are SQVTM and ANQGSEA. The CDR3 spans 14 residues, from the cysteine through the phenylalanine. Only the CDR3 portion is preserved as DNA: 42 bases, with reading frame beginning at the first base. Trimming costs V 6 bases and J 4 bases, and their ends lie 18 bases apart. Library method: 5' RACE. Sequenced on an Illumina HiSeq 2500. The second PCR ran for roughly 7 to 11 cycles and used a J-beta primer mix along with a sample-barcoded 5' primer. A template-switch 5' adaptor carrying 12 random nucleotides introduced a unique molecular identifier onto each TCR beta cDNA molecule. At least 2.5 million CDR3-containing paired-end reads were obtained from each sample. All of the RNA was converted into first-strand cDNA using the Mint cDNA synthesis kit, with a TRBC-specific oligonucleotide serving as the primer. All cDNA was treated with uracil-DNA glycosylase and then went through a first 18-cycle PCR with the universal primers M1SS and BC2_uni_R. Regarding the original processing steps: Normalization of each sample was performed by random selection of 1 million high-quality reads, each carrying a distinct molecular identifier. Instead of being binned into consensus sequences, reads with shared molecular identifiers were discarded. CDR3 identification, clonotype clustering and error correction used MiTCR with a Q25 quality threshold and the strictest error-elimination algorithm. A nonparametric unseen species model with Euler transformation was used to estimate a lower bound on total TCR beta diversity. In-frame beta chains were kept once TCRdb had trimmed the public reads at Q25 with fastp and called clones with MiXCR. For every CDR3 protein sequence, its rows merge into one entry that carries the most common genes and DNA. TCRdb's processing, not the authors', yielded these V and J calls. This sample comprises about 2 million distinct CDR3 sequences, about 50% of them detected only once. The top ten constitute around 2.1% of the sample.

Specimen: blood. The rearrangement joined TRBV29-1 to TRBJ1-1; the D region possibly corresponds to TRBD1 (5 bases align). This clonotype was sampled from a woman in her forties in good health. The encoded CDR3 is CSVNSGGGGTEAFF. The sequenced DNA: TGCAGCGTCAACTCTGGGGGGGGAGGCACTGAAGCTTTCTTT.